The 28 T cell receptor beta chains below all came from one sample that was sequenced in a study of response to subunit inactivated influenza vaccine. TCRdb itself ran the RT-PCR reads through MiXCR, one entry per CDR3 protein. Of about 610,000 distinct CDR3 sequences listed, approximately 15% are singletons. This sample comprised PBMCs from blood, obtained 11 to 12 days after vaccination. These TCRs come from a man aged 50-59 years who received an inactivated influenza vaccine.

This chain connects TRBV4-3 to TRBJ2-3; 11 bases match TRBD2. Germline assignment: CDR1 LGHNA and CDR2 YSLEER. The J segment lost 10 bases and the V segment lost 1 base, leaving 4 bases of the junction unmatched. CDR3 length equals 14 residues. The CDR3 DNA is TGCGCCAGCAGCCAAGTACTAGCGGGAGCACCGCAGTATTTT. This sequence encodes CASSQVLAGAPQYF.

V and J are TRBV5-1 and TRBJ1-3; D remains unclear. The V end lost 0 bases, the J end lost 2 bases, and 12 bases lay between the germline ends. Germline V gene lookup returns CDR1 SGHRS and CDR2 YFSETQ. This CDR3 spans 16 amino acids. As DNA, the CDR3 is TGCGCCAGCAGCTTGGAGGGTTTAGGGACTGGAAACACCATATATTTT. Its translation: CASSLEGLGTGNTIYF.

This clonotype was observed at least ten times. The chain employs TRBV7-9 and TRBJ2-7, with TRBD2 identical over 11 bases. The length of the CDR3 is 16 residues. Losses at the gene ends were 4 bases for V and 3 bases for J; bases not matched to a gene: 8. Per germline, CDR1 SEHNR and CDR2 FQNEAQ (reference sequence). CDR3 nucleotide sequence: TGTGCCAGCAGCTCACCGACTAGCGGGACCAACTACGAGCAGTACTTC. This translates into CASSSPTSGTNYEQYF.

The V gene is TRBV28, the J gene TRBJ2-7; 10 bases map to TRBD2. The CDR3 loop spans 14 amino acids. Losses at the gene ends were 6 bases for V and 5 bases for J; bases not matched to a gene: 7. Germline CDR1 reads MDHEN; CDR2 reads SYDVKM. CDR3 nucleotide sequence: TGTGCCAGCAGGTCTACTAGCGGGATGAACGAGCAGTACTTC. Encoded protein: CASRSTSGMNEQYF.

The chain joins TRBV7-2 to TRBJ2-1; TRBD1 agrees at 7 bases. The length of the CDR3 is 15 residues. Germline V gives CDR1 SGHTA, CDR2 FQGNSA. With V trimmed by 4 bases and J by 7 bases, 10 bases remained unmatched. The CDR3 region has the DNA TGTGCCAGCAGCTCCCAGACAGGGAAGGTAAATGAGCAGTTCTTC. Protein: CASSSQTGKVNEQFF. Drawing the rest from reference TRBV7-2 and TRBJ2-1, the complete variable domain is GAGVSQSPSNKVTEKGKDVELRCDPISGHTALYWYRQSLGQGLEFLIYFQGNSAPDKSGLPSDRFSAERTGGSVSTLTIQRTQQEDSAVYLCASSSQTGKVNEQFFGPGTRLTVL.

Ten or more counts support this clonotype. The chain links TRBV12-3 or TRBV12-4 to TRBJ2-7; 9 positions agree with TRBD1. With 5 bases clipped from V and 2 bases from J, the junction kept 4 bases outside the gene matches. This CDR3 has 14 residues. In nucleotides, the CDR3 is TGTGCCAGCAGTATCCGGGACAGGGCCTACGAGCAGTACTTC. Encoded protein: CASSIRDRAYEQYF.

This clonotype was seen only a few times. The chain employs TRBV6-5 and TRBJ2-7; 7 bases fit TRBD1. Looked up from germline, CDR1 is MNHEY and CDR2 is SVGAGI. Losses at the gene ends were 2 bases for V and 5 bases for J; bases not matched to a gene: 15. The CDR3 length is 17 residues. The DNA of the CDR3 is TGTGCCAGCAGTTACCTCCTCATCGGGACAGAATTTGACGAGCAGTACTTC. This translates into CASSYLLIGTEFDEQYF.

The chain carries TRBV12-3 or TRBV12-4 and TRBJ2-1; D remains ambiguous. Trimming stripped 7 bases from V and 9 bases from J, with 19 bases between. The CDR3 is 14 residues long. CDR3 DNA: TGTGCCAGCATCATTGGGATCCTCGCTATTGAGCAGTTCTTC. Amino acids: CASIIGILAIEQFF.

This clonotype has more than one count but fewer than ten. The chain links TRBV10-2 to TRBJ2-5, with D tentatively TRBD1 (5 bases). This CDR3 has 13 residues. Germline V gives CDR1 WSHSY, CDR2 SAAADI. Trimming shortened V by 7 bases and J by 2 bases, and 11 bases separated the two germline ends. CDR3 in amino acids: CASKIQGQETQYF. The CDR3 DNA sequence: TGCGCCAGCAAAATTCAGGGACAAGAGACCCAGTACTTC.

The V and J genes are TRBV5-6 and TRBJ2-1, with D hard to call. This CDR3 is 16 amino acids long. Deletions cut 4 bases from V and 0 bases from J, with 14 bases between. Germline loops: CDR1 SGHDT, CDR2 YYEEEE. CDR3 DNA sequence: TGTGCCAGCAGCCGCTATGACATAAGCTCCTACAATGAGCAGTTCTTC. This codes for CASSRYDISSYNEQFF. The full variable domain, its missing parts supplied by reference TRBV5-6 and TRBJ2-1, is DAGVTQSPTHLIKTRGQQVTLRCSPKSGHDTVSWYQQALGQGPQFIFQYYEEEERQRGNFPDRFSGHQFPNYSSELNVNALLLGDSALYLCASSRYDISSYNEQFFGPGTRLTVL.

The rearrangement uses TRBV7-8 and TRBJ2-7; TRBD2 agrees at 11 bases. J lost 5 bases, V lost 2 bases, and 5 bases had no gene match. The CDR3 consists of 15 residues. Germline V lookup: CDR1 SGHVS, CDR2 FQNEAQ. In DNA, the CDR3 is TGTGCCAGCAGCTTAATTAGCGGGAGGGCCCACGAGCAGTACTTC. As protein: CASSLISGRAHEQYF.

The sample holds a few counts of this clonotype. The chain combines TRBV28 with TRBJ1-6; the D gene is possibly TRBD1 (5 bases). V dropped 10 bases and J dropped 5 bases, with 15 bases sitting between them. CDR3 length equals 14 residues. Germline values: CDR1 MDHEN, CDR2 SYDVKM. The CDR3 coding sequence is TGTGCCACCCAGATGGGGGGTGATAATTCACCCCTCCACTTT. Residues: CATQMGGDNSPLHF. The full variable domain, completed using reference TRBV28 and TRBJ1-6, is DVKVTQSSRYLVKRTGEKVFLECVQDMDHENMFWYRQDPGLGLRLIYFSYDVKMKEKGDIPEGYSVSREKKERFSLILESASTNQTSMYLCATQMGGDNSPLHFGNGTRLTVT.

This clonotype was found a few times. The chain uses TRBV12-3 or TRBV12-4 and TRBJ2-1; no definite D call. V dropped 6 bases and J dropped 6 bases, with 21 bases sitting between them. This CDR3 is 16 amino acids long. This CDR3 reads CASRILGPTTGNEQFF. The CDR3 DNA follows: TGTGCCAGCAGGATCCTTGGGCCAACGACTGGCAATGAGCAGTTCTTC.

The rearrangement joins TRBV7-2 to TRBJ1-6; no definite D call. The V gene lost 1 base and the J gene lost 10 bases, with 14 bases spanning the gap. This CDR3 has 15 amino acids. Germline-derived CDR1 and CDR2 are SGHTA and FQGNSA. The CDR3 spells CASSLVPGFGSPLHF. The DNA for the CDR3 is TGTGCCAGCAGCTTAGTCCCAGGCTTCGGATCACCCCTCCACTTT.

The chain has TRBV19 and TRBJ1-5; 7 nucleotides line up with TRBD1. CDR3 length: 15 amino acids. Germline V CDR1 and CDR2: LNHDA, SQIVND (reference sequence). V gave up 2 bases and J gave up 0 bases; unmatched junction bases: 1. CDR3 loop: CASSIKGASNQPQHF. In nucleotides, the CDR3 is TGTGCCAGTAGTATAAAGGGGGCTAGCAATCAGCCCCAGCATTTT. Based on the CDR3 plus reference TRBV19 and TRBJ1-5, the full variable domain is DGGITQSPKYLFRKEGQNVTLSCEQNLNHDAMYWYRQDPGQGLRLIYYSQIVNDFQKGDIAEGYSVSREKKESFPLTVTSAQKNPTAFYLCASSIKGASNQPQHFGDGTRLSIL.

This clonotype was observed a handful of times. The chain recombines TRBV5-6 with TRBJ2-1; 9 bases align to TRBD2. The germline gives CDR1 SGHDT, CDR2 YYEEEE. After removal of 2 bases from V and 2 bases from J, the junction contained 2 bases not matched to a gene. This CDR3 is built from 15 residues. The CDR3 is CASSFSSGAYNEQFF. In DNA form, the CDR3 reads TGTGCCAGCAGCTTCTCTAGCGGGGCCTACAATGAGCAGTTCTTC.

In this sample, this clonotype turned up a few times. The V and J genes are TRBV7-6 and TRBJ2-1, with a tentative D call TRBD1 (5 bases). The CDR3 sequence is 15 residues long. V was pared by 1 base and J by 3 bases, with 10 bases between. Germline V gene lookup returns CDR1 SGHVS and CDR2 FNYEAQ. CDR3: CASSLGQPDYNEQFF. The CDR3 region has the DNA TGTGCCAGCAGCTTAGGACAGCCCGACTACAATGAGCAGTTCTTC.

This clonotype has at least ten counts. The rearrangement links TRBV7-2 to TRBJ2-3, with D maybe TRBD2 (6 bases). Germline V gene data show CDR1 as SGHTA and CDR2 as FQGNSA. This CDR3 has 13 amino acids. Trimming took off 5 bases at V and 2 bases at J, with 8 bases between the two ends. CDR3: CASSGGNTDTQYF. In nucleotides, the CDR3 is TGTGCCAGCAGCGGGGGGAACACAGATACGCAGTATTTT.

This clonotype was seen at least ten times. V is TRBV19 and J is TRBJ2-2, with 11 bases aligning to TRBD2. The CDR3 spans 16 residues. CDR1 and CDR2 from the germline V gene are LNHDA and SQIVND (reference sequence). With V trimmed by 5 bases and J by 7 bases, 9 bases remained unmatched. The CDR3 spells CASSPGTSGQGGELFF. The DNA for the CDR3 is TGTGCCAGTAGTCCTGGGACTAGCGGTCAGGGCGGGGAGCTGTTTTTT.

The genes are TRBV5-5 and TRBJ2-2, with D maybe TRBD1 (5 bases). This CDR3 region has 17 residues. Trimming shortened V by 0 bases and J by 3 bases, and 15 bases separated the two germline ends. Per germline, CDR1 SGHKS and CDR2 YYEKEE (reference sequence). DNA for the CDR3: TGTGCCAGCAGCTTGGGAGTGGGGCTGCAAGACACCGGGGAGCTGTTTTTT. As protein: CASSLGVGLQDTGELFF.

The chain joins TRBV7-6 to TRBJ2-3; 9 bases fit TRBD2. V shed 3 bases and J 2 bases; nucleotides not matched to a gene: 9. The CDR3 loop spans 17 amino acids. Per the germline V gene, CDR1 is SGHVS and CDR2 is FNYEAQ. The CDR3 here is CASSFLPSSGDTDTQYF. DNA for the CDR3: TGTGCCAGCAGCTTTCTTCCCTCTAGCGGGGACACAGATACGCAGTATTTT.

This clonotype was detected a few times. This chain uses TRBV28 with TRBJ1-5, with D maybe TRBD1 (6 bases). The CDR3 extends over 15 amino acids. Germline V gene data show CDR1 as MDHEN and CDR2 as SYDVKM. The V end was cut by 5 bases, the J end by 0 bases, with 11 bases between. The CDR3 spells CASSTRGVSNQPQHF. The CDR3 coding sequence is TGTGCCAGCAGTACTAGGGGGGTTAGCAATCAGCCCCAGCATTTT.

The V call is TRBV18, the J call TRBJ1-5; D gene unclear. The germline CDR1 and CDR2 sequences are KGHSH and LQKENI. The CDR3 runs 14 residues. V was clipped by 5 bases and J by 5 bases, with 13 bases between them. CDR3 in amino acids: CASSGRMGDQPQHF. In nucleotides, the CDR3 is TGTGCCAGCTCAGGGCGGATGGGCGATCAGCCCCAGCATTTT.

The chain uses TRBV4-2 and TRBJ1-4; no clear D gene. The CDR3 spans 12 residues. V lost 1 base and J 8 bases, leaving 5 bases between the germline ends. Germline CDR1 and CDR2: LGHNA and YNFKEQ. The CDR3 protein is CASSQVSEKLFF. CDR3 DNA sequence: TGTGCCAGCAGCCAAGTGAGCGAAAAACTGTTTTTT.

V is TRBV28 and J is TRBJ2-1; perhaps TRBD2 as D (5 bases). CDR3 length: 16 amino acids. V was trimmed by 3 bases and J by 2 bases, leaving 14 bases between them. Germline CDR1 is MDHEN and CDR2 is SYDVKM. In nucleotides, the CDR3 is TGTGCCAGCAGTTTCCCCCCGAGGGCACCCTACAATGAGCAGTTCTTC. Translated, it gives CASSFPPRAPYNEQFF.

There are a few counts of this clonotype. This may arise from a read error, as a much more abundant clone is one base away. The chain has TRBV7-8 and TRBJ2-7, with no clear D. This CDR3 is 12 amino acids long. V lost 2 bases, J lost 4 bases, and 6 bases lay in between. Germline V CDR1 and CDR2: SGHVS, FQNEAQ. The CDR3 spells CASSLIRYEQYF. The CDR3 nucleotides read TGTGCCAGCAGCTTAATCAGATACGAGCAGTACTTC. The full variable domain, with the rest looked up from reference TRBV7-8 and TRBJ2-7, is GAGVSQSPRYKVAKRGQDVALRCDPISGHVSLFWYQQALGQGPEFLTYFQNEAQLDKSGLPSDRFFAERPEGSVSTLKIQRTQQEDSAVYLCASSLIRYEQYFGPGTRLTVT.

The chain combines TRBV10-3 with TRBJ2-7; D is uncertain. The CDR3 is 12 amino acids. Germline CDR1 ENHRY, CDR2 SYGVKD. Trimming took 2 bases from V and 3 from J, leaving 5 bases between them. This CDR3 reads CAISEVVYEQYF. DNA for the CDR3: TGTGCCATCAGTGAGGTAGTCTACGAGCAGTACTTC.

There are a few counts of this clonotype. This chain links TRBV3-1 with TRBJ1-2; the D is unclear. Trimming shortened V by 0 bases and J by 5 bases, and 7 bases separated the two germline ends. Germline lookup yields CDR1 LGHDT and CDR2 YNNKEL (reference sequence). The length of the CDR3 is 13 residues. Here the CDR3 reads CASSQDHSYGYTF. The CDR3 nucleotides read TGTGCCAGCAGCCAAGATCACAGTTATGGCTACACCTTC. Using reference TRBV3-1 and TRBJ1-2 for the parts outside the CDR3, the full variable domain is DTAVSQTPKYLVTQMGNDKSIKCEQNLGHDTMYWYKQDSKKFLKIMFSYNNKELIINETVPNRFSPKSPDKAHLNLHINSLELGDSAVYFCASSQDHSYGYTFGSGTRLTVV.